Below, 17 T cell receptor beta chains from the same sample are listed, as sequenced in a study of blood T cell repertoires in COVID-19. The protocol was immunoSEQ multiplex PCR, while the TCRdb copy is restricted to in-frame clones and leaves out a portion. The sample lists approximately 220,000 clones; under 90% were seen once. The sample comprised PBMCs or T cells enriched from blood (not recorded which). Receptors originate from a woman in her 30s with acute COVID-19.

J is TRBJ2-1 and V is TRBV11-2; D unresolved. Trimming took off 1 base at V and 10 bases at J, with 14 bases between the two ends. Per germline, CDR1 SGHAT and CDR2 FQNNGV. The length of the CDR3 is 14 residues. CDR3 region: CASSLGALGGEQFF. The CDR3 DNA sequence: TGTGCCAGCAGCTTAGGTGCCCTTGGCGGAGAGCAGTTCTTC. Combining the CDR3 with reference TRBV11-2 and TRBJ2-1 gives the whole variable domain EAGVAQSPRYKIIEKRQSVAFWCNPISGHATLYWYQQILGQGPKLLIQFQNNGVVDDSQLPKDRFSAERLKGVDSTLKIQPAKLEDSAVYLCASSLGALGGEQFFGPGTRLTVL.

The gene calls are TRBV29-1 and TRBJ2-7; D call uncertain. The V end was cut by 4 bases, the J end by 2 bases, with 6 bases between. The V gene's germline CDR1 is SQVTM and CDR2 ANQGSEA. The CDR3 spans 11 residues. CDR3 loop: CSVANTYEQYF. CDR3 in DNA: TGCAGCGTTGCCAACACCTACGAGCAGTACTTC.

The rearrangement joins TRBV6-5 to TRBJ1-1; no definite D call. Trimming removed 6 bases from V and 6 bases from J, with 11 bases in between. This CDR3 region has 12 residues. Germline V gives CDR1 MNHEY, CDR2 SVGAGI. CDR3 loop: CASRVGSAEAFF. In DNA, the CDR3 is TGTGCCAGCAGGGTAGGCAGCGCTGAAGCTTTCTTT.

This chain links TRBV19 with TRBJ1-1; 8 nucleotides align to TRBD1. Trimming cost V 3 bases and J 3 bases; bases outside gene matches: 6. The CDR3 has 15 residues. Germline V gives CDR1 LNHDA, CDR2 SQIVND (reference sequence). In DNA, the CDR3 is TGTGCCAGTAGTATTCCCCCAGGGGGCTACACTGAAGCTTTCTTT. This codes for CASSIPPGGYTEAFF. The full variable domain, with the rest looked up from reference TRBV19 and TRBJ1-1, is DGGITQSPKYLFRKEGQNVTLSCEQNLNHDAMYWYRQDPGQGLRLIYYSQIVNDFQKGDIAEGYSVSREKKESFPLTVTSAQKNPTAFYLCASSIPPGGYTEAFFGQGTRLTVV.

This clone appeared once. The chain employs TRBV3-1 (or the pseudogene TRBV3-2) and TRBJ1-2; 7 bases line up with TRBD1. CDR1 LGHDT and CDR2 YNNKEL come from the germline V gene (reference sequence). V dropped 0 bases and J dropped 8; count of bases not matched to a gene: 9. The CDR3 length is 15 residues. As DNA, the CDR3 is TGTGCCAGCAGCCAAGATGTAACAGGGGCTCGCGGCTACACCTTC. This sequence encodes CASSQDVTGARGYTF.

This chain uses TRBV10-2 with TRBJ2-2; 14 bases line up with TRBD2. The trim removed 10 bases at V and 5 bases at J, leaving 3 bases unmatched. CDR1 and CDR2 from the germline V gene are WSHSY and SAAADI. The CDR3 is 14 residues long. CDR3 sequence reads: CATGLAGGTGELFF. The CDR3, as DNA: TGCGCCACCGGACTAGCGGGGGGAACCGGGGAGCTGTTTTTT.

V is TRBV5-4 and J is TRBJ1-3; the match to TRBD1 covers 8 bases. Germline V CDR1 and CDR2: SGHNT, YYREEE (reference sequence). Trimming took 5 bases from V and 3 from J; bases not matched to a gene: 4. CDR3 length equals 14 residues. The CDR3 is CASSMDRVGNTIYF. DNA for the CDR3: TGTGCCAGCAGTATGGACAGGGTTGGAAACACCATATATTTT.

The gene calls are TRBV19 and TRBJ1-5; TRBD1 might be the D (6 bases). The V gene's germline CDR1 is LNHDA and CDR2 SQIVND (reference sequence). Trimming removed 5 bases at V and 6 bases at J, with 11 bases between. The CDR3 contains 13 residues. This chain's CDR3 is CASSGGGGQPQHF. CDR3 nucleotide sequence: TGTGCCAGTAGTGGCGGGGGCGGTCAGCCCCAGCATTTT.

This chain uses TRBV4-1 with TRBJ2-7; the match to TRBD1 covers 7 bases. This CDR3 is built from 15 residues. V was pared by 1 base and J by 1 base, with 4 bases of the junction left unmatched. Per the germline V gene, CDR1 is MGHRA and CDR2 is YSYEKL. CDR3 region: CASSQVTGPSYEQYF. The CDR3 region has the DNA TGCGCCAGCAGCCAAGTGACAGGGCCGTCCTACGAGCAGTACTTC.

The V gene is TRBV7-9, the J gene TRBJ2-7, with 7 bases matching TRBD2. The CDR3 totals 13 residues. V shed 5 bases and J 3 bases; nucleotides not matched to a gene: 4. CDR1 SEHNR and CDR2 FQNEAQ come from the germline V gene (reference sequence). The chain's CDR3 is CASSGGVSYEQYF. CDR3 bases: TGTGCCAGCAGCGGGGGGGTTAGCTACGAGCAGTACTTC.

J is TRBJ1-2 and V is TRBV19; 8 bases map to TRBD1. This CDR3 is built from 13 residues. The germline V gene encodes CDR1 LNHDA and CDR2 SQIVND (reference sequence). The trim removed 6 bases at V and 2 bases at J, leaving 2 bases unmatched. CDR3 DNA sequence: TGTGCCAGTAGGGCAGGGGGCAACTATGGCTACACCTTC. This sequence encodes CASRAGGNYGYTF.

In its sample, this clone ranks as medium-sized. The chain's CDR3 is CASSQVRTGKYEQYF. The CDR3 coding sequence is TGTGCCAGCAGCCAGGTCCGAACAGGGAAATACGAGCAGTACTTC. This chain connects TRBV14 to TRBJ2-7; D is perhaps TRBD1 (6 bases). CDR3 size: 15 residues. V was clipped by 3 bases and J by 4 bases, with 16 bases between them. The V gene's germline CDR1 is SGHDN and CDR2 FVKESK.

The V call is TRBV10-3, the J call TRBJ2-1, with D possibly TRBD1 on 6 matching bases. CDR3 size: 15 residues. The ends were cut back, 1 base at V and 4 bases at J, with 11 bases in the middle. Per germline, CDR1 ENHRY and CDR2 SYGVKD. CDR3 DNA: TGTGCCATCAGTGAGTTGGGGGCCCTTTACAATGAGCAGTTCTTC. This gives the protein CAISELGALYNEQFF.

V is TRBV13 and J is TRBJ2-3, with TRBD1 matching over 10 bases. V shed 4 bases and J 0 bases; nucleotides not matched to a gene: 4. Germline V gene lookup returns CDR1 PRHDT and CDR2 FYEKMQ (reference sequence). The CDR3 loop spans 16 amino acids. CDR3 in amino acids: CASSSWDRGSTDTQYF. CDR3 in DNA: TGTGCCAGCAGCTCTTGGGACAGGGGAAGCACAGATACGCAGTATTTT.

The chain employs TRBV2 and TRBJ2-7; D is undetermined. V was cut by 8 bases and J by 4 bases, with 12 bases left in between. The CDR3 is made up of 12 amino acids. Germline CDR1 reads SNHLY; CDR2 reads FYNNEI. The CDR3 DNA reads TGTGCCAGCGGCCGACTGAGATACGAGCAGTACTTC. Translation gives CASGRLRYEQYF.

The chain couples TRBV11-1 to TRBJ1-4, with D possibly being TRBD1 (5 bases). The CDR3 runs to 15 residues. Per the germline V gene, CDR1 is SGHAT and CDR2 is FQDESV (reference sequence). The V end lost 5 bases, the J end lost 4 bases, and 14 bases lay between the germline ends. The CDR3 protein is CASSKRQRLNEKLFF. Here the CDR3 DNA reads TGTGCCAGCAGCAAACGACAGCGACTTAATGAAAAACTGTTTTTT. Full variable domain (outside the CDR3, taken from reference TRBV11-1 and TRBJ1-4): EAEVAQSPRYKITEKSQAVAFWCDPISGHATLYWYRQILGQGPELLVQFQDESVVDDSQLPKDRFSAERLKGVDSTLKIQPAELGDSAMYLCASSKRQRLNEKLFFGSGTQLSVL.

Of note for this clone: This specimen includes other DNA sequences encoding the same CDR3. The chain recombines TRBV3-1 (or the pseudogene TRBV3-2) with TRBJ1-2, with D possibly TRBD1 on 6 matching bases. CDR3 size: 14 residues. With 0 bases removed from V and 5 bases from J, the gap between germline ends came to 10 bases. Germline-derived CDR1 and CDR2 are LGHDT and YNNKEL (reference sequence). CDR3 coding DNA: TGTGCCAGCAGCCAAGATTTCAGGGGATATGGCTACACCTTC. Translating it yields CASSQDFRGYGYTF.